Detailed here is one T cell receptor beta chain. What it binds is not known. Germline V gene data show CDR1 as SGHRS and CDR2 as YFSETQ. V lost 0 bases to trimming and J lost 4 bases, with 10 bases between them. The CDR3 totals 14 residues. This record belongs to a study of T cell responses to AZD1222 COVID-19 vaccine. Study-wide findings and caveats: The donors showed a predominance of white British ancestry and of females, with possible underestimation of clonal diversity. Only after the peak T cell response were repertoires sampled. Baseline serostatus was positive in only a handful of AZD1222 recipients.

Assay: immunoSEQ multiplex PCR; the TCRdb copy retains only in-frame clones and omits some. The data contain approximately 220,000 clones, about 93% of them singletons. Sequences were derived from peripheral blood, sampled on day 0 of MenACWY control vaccination. This receptor was identified in an adult in good health. J is TRBJ2-5 and V is TRBV5-1; D possibly corresponds to TRBD1 (6 bases). CDR3 sequence reads: CASSLARQAETQYF. CDR3 DNA sequence: TGCGCCAGCAGCTTGGCTAGACAGGCAGAGACCCAGTACTTC.